The 25 T cell receptor beta chains below were found in one sample sequenced in a study of regulatory T cells in long-lasting Graves disease. Described time point: newly diagnosed GD, antithyroid drugs for less than 3 months. Isolated PBMC RNA provided the starting material for the TCR library. The authors built TCR beta libraries using iRepertoire HTBI primers and Arm-PCR of CDR3 regions. TCRdb re-called the multiplex PCR reads through MiXCR, storing one row per CDR3 protein. The profile shows 450,000 to 700,000 distinct CDR3 sequences, approximately 12% of them singletons. The same specimen was also included in a second study, on T cells in Graves' hyperthyroidism and ophthalmopathy.

The material was peripheral blood mononuclear cells (PBMCs), obtained at new diagnosis, from a patient treated with antithyroid drugs. These receptor sequences come from a man aged 30-40 years with Graves disease.

In its sample, this clonotype was seen a few times. The chain recombines TRBV4-1 with TRBJ2-2, with 12 nucleotides matching TRBD2. Germline V CDR1 and CDR2: MGHRA, YSYEKL. The trim removed 1 base at V and 7 bases at J, leaving 1 base unmatched. The CDR3 consists of 15 residues. The CDR3 bases are TGCGCCAGCAGCCAAGGACTAGCGGGAGACGGGGAGCTGTTTTTT. As protein: CASSQGLAGDGELFF.

This clonotype came up many times. This chain uses TRBV11-2 with TRBJ2-1, with 9 nucleotides matching TRBD1. The CDR3 runs to 16 residues. CDR1 is SGHAT, CDR2 FQNNGV, per germline. V was pared by 5 bases and J by 6 bases, with 11 bases of the junction left unmatched. DNA for the CDR3: TGTGCCAGCAGCAGTTTCGAGGGACAGGGACTCAATGAGCAGTTCTTC. It is translated as CASSSFEGQGLNEQFF.

This clonotype was counted only a few times. V and J are TRBV5-1 and TRBJ2-2; 7 nucleotides agree with TRBD1. The CDR3 consists of 16 residues. Germline loops: CDR1 SGHRS, CDR2 YFSETQ. After removal of 3 bases from V and 6 bases from J, the junction contained 11 bases not matched to a gene. CDR3 in DNA: TGCGCCAGCAGCTGGATCCGGGACAGCGTCCCCGGGGAGCTGTTTTTT. Amino acids: CASSWIRDSVPGELFF.

Many counts were recorded for this clonotype. In DNA, the CDR3 is TGTGCCAGCAGTTTTGGTTACGAGGAGAGAGCTTTCTTT. Translation gives CASSFGYEERAFF. V and J are TRBV12-3 or TRBV12-4 and TRBJ1-1; no clear D. The CDR3 extends over 13 amino acids. The ends were cut back, 3 bases at V and 10 bases at J, with 15 bases in the middle.

The table lists this clonotype with a few counts. V is TRBV6-1 and J is TRBJ1-4, with a possible D match to TRBD1 (5 bases). V lost 0 bases, J lost 2 bases, and 10 bases lay in between. Germline CDR1 MNHNS, CDR2 SASEGT. This CDR3 is built from 16 residues. The DNA of the CDR3 is TGTGCCAGCAGTGAAGCCGGGGGGTCGACTAATGAAAAACTGTTTTTT. Amino acids: CASSEAGGSTNEKLFF.

This clonotype was seen at least ten times. The chain links TRBV12-3 or TRBV12-4 to TRBJ1-4, with D tentatively TRBD1 (5 bases). The length of the CDR3 is 14 residues. Trimming took off 5 bases at V and 0 bases at J, with 7 bases between the two ends. The CDR3 bases are TGTGCCAGCAGTCCGACAGCAACTAATGAAAAACTGTTTTTT. This codes for CASSPTATNEKLFF.

This clonotype has more than one count but fewer than ten. J is TRBJ2-2 and V is TRBV7-3; TRBD2 is a possible D gene (5 bases). The ends were cut back, 5 bases at V and 6 bases at J, with 10 bases in the middle. The CDR3 is made up of 13 amino acids. Germline CDR1 and CDR2: SGHTA and FQGTGA. The DNA for the CDR3 is TGTGCCAGCAGCACGAGCGGTCCCGGGGAGCTGTTTTTT. Amino acid sequence: CASSTSGPGELFF.

This chain joins TRBV4-1 and TRBJ2-1; D possibly corresponds to TRBD1 (5 bases). V was clipped by 5 bases and J by 0 bases, with 11 bases between them. This CDR3 contains 15 residues. Germline loops: CDR1 MGHRA, CDR2 YSYEKL. The CDR3 spells CASSFAGFSYNEQFF. CDR3 nucleotide sequence: TGCGCCAGCAGCTTTGCAGGGTTCTCCTACAATGAGCAGTTCTTC.

This sequence joins TRBV29-1 and TRBJ2-2; the match to TRBD2 covers 14 bases. Per the germline V gene, CDR1 is SQVTM and CDR2 is ANQGSEA. The CDR3 extends over 15 amino acids. V lost 7 bases, J lost 5 bases, and 6 bases stayed unmatched. The CDR3 DNA reads TGCAGCGGGGGACTAGCGGGAGAGAGAACCGGGGAGCTGTTTTTT. It translates to CSGGLAGERTGELFF.

This clonotype has a count of ten or more. This chain uses TRBV5-1 with TRBJ2-7, with 13 nucleotides matching TRBD2. V was clipped by 4 bases and J by 2 bases; unmatched bases: 3. The germline V gene has CDR1 SGHRS and CDR2 YFSETQ. This CDR3 spans 15 amino acids. CDR3 nucleotides: TGCGCCAGCAGCGCACTAGCGGGAGGGACCTACGAGCAGTACTTC. Protein: CASSALAGGTYEQYF.

Regarding this clonotype: A much larger clone is a single base away; this may be a read error. The rearrangement joins TRBV7-9 to TRBJ2-1; no clear D. This CDR3 comprises 14 residues. Trimming removed 0 bases from V and 9 bases from J, with 12 bases in between. The germline V gene encodes CDR1 SEHNR and CDR2 FQNEAQ (reference sequence). The CDR3 reads CASSLARPRLEQFF. The CDR3 nucleotides read TGTGCCAGCAGCTTAGCAAGGCCCCGCCTTGAGCAGTTCTTC.

In the case of this clonotype: Here the CDR3 omits its conserved ending phenylalanine or tryptophan, so a read error is the likely source. This chain joins TRBV24-1 and TRBJ2-7; possibly TRBD2 for D (5 bases). CDR3 length: 13 amino acids. Trimming left V 4 bases short and J 4 bases short, with 10 bases between. The germline gives CDR1 KGHDR, CDR2 SFDVKD. Here the CDR3 reads CATSDGEKYEQYS. CDR3 sequence (DNA): TGTGCCACCAGTGACGGGGAAAAGTACGAGCAGTACTCC.

The chain is built from TRBV6-2 or TRBV6-3 and TRBJ2-1; 8 bases line up with TRBD1. Trimming took 6 bases from V and 8 from J; bases not matched to a gene: 12. The CDR3 extends over 15 amino acids. The germline gives CDR1 MNHEY, CDR2 SVGEGT. As DNA, the CDR3 is TGTGCCAGCAGCGAACGGACGGGACAGGCGGATGAGCAGTTCTTC. It translates to CASSERTGQADEQFF.

The rearrangement links TRBV6-2 or TRBV6-3 to TRBJ1-3; D unresolved. V shed 5 bases and J shed 4 bases, with 12 bases lying between them. CDR1 MNHEY and CDR2 SVGEGT come from the germline V gene. The CDR3 sequence is 14 residues long. CDR3 sequence: CASSERGPGNTIYF. In nucleotides, the CDR3 is TGTGCCAGCAGTGAACGGGGTCCAGGAAACACCATATATTTT.

This clonotype came up many times. At one end, the junction sequence differs from germline, possibly due to a read error. J is TRBJ1-2 and V is TRBV2; 7 nucleotides align to TRBD1. CDR1 and CDR2 (germline): SNHLY, FYNNEI. The CDR3 is 14 amino acids. CDR3 amino acids: CASTRDSTNYGYTF. CDR3 nucleotide sequence: TGTGCGAGCACCCGGGACAGTACTAACTATGGCTACACCTTC.

The J gene is TRBJ2-1, the V gene TRBV12-3 or TRBV12-4; perhaps TRBD2 as D (6 bases). The CDR3 is 14 residues long. Trimming stripped 6 bases from V and 9 bases from J, with 18 bases between. CDR3 bases: TGTGCCAGCAGCCCCTTTACGGGAGATAGTGAGCAGTTCTTC. It encodes CASSPFTGDSEQFF.

This clonotype was seen repeatedly, ten times or more. One end of the junction does not line up with germline, which may come from a read error. This chain joins TRBV28 and TRBJ2-7, with TRBD2 matching over 14 bases. The CDR3 has 15 amino acids. Germline V gene data show CDR1 as MDHEN and CDR2 as SYDVKM. CDR3 sequence: CASSSSLTSGREIHF. The CDR3 DNA sequence: TGTGCCAGCAGTAGTTCCTTGACTAGCGGGAGGGAGATCCACTTC.

A few counts support this clonotype. The rearrangement uses TRBV20-1 and TRBJ2-7, with D maybe TRBD1 (6 bases). CDR1 and CDR2 from the germline V gene are DFQATT and SNEGSKA (reference sequence). There are 14 residues in the CDR3. With 5 bases removed from V and 4 bases from J, the gap between germline ends came to 18 bases. For the CDR3, the DNA is TGCAGTGCTGATGCACAGGGTGTAGGGTACGAGCAGTACTTC. It yields the protein CSADAQGVGYEQYF.

Of note for this clonotype: This may arise from a read error, as a much more abundant clone is one base away. CDR3 amino acids: CANSLGGGRWNEQFF. CDR3 bases: TGCGCCAACAGCTTGGGGGGAGGGCGTTGGAATGAGCAGTTCTTC. The genes are TRBV5-1 and TRBJ2-1; TRBD2 aligns across 7 bases. This CDR3 spans 15 amino acids. Germline CDR1 is SGHRS and CDR2 is YFSETQ.

This clonotype came up once. The chain uses TRBV6-5 and TRBJ1-5, with 9 nucleotides matching TRBD1. Trimming removed 4 bases from V and 6 bases from J; junction bases left unmatched: 10. CDR3 length: 16 amino acids. The germline V gene has CDR1 MNHEY and CDR2 SVGAGI. The CDR3, as DNA: TGTGCCAGCAGTTCCAGGGGGGACAGGGTTGGTCAGCCCCAGCATTTT. Residues: CASSSRGDRVGQPQHF.

This clonotype was counted a few times. The CDR3: CASSQAGTGRAFF. The CDR3 nucleotides are TGCGCCAGCAGCCAAGCCGGGACAGGGCGAGCTTTCTTT. V and J are TRBV4-1 and TRBJ1-1; 9 bases match TRBD1. Trimming removed 1 base from V and 10 bases from J; junction bases left unmatched: 4. Germline loops: CDR1 MGHRA, CDR2 YSYEKL. This CDR3 is built from 13 residues.

This clonotype was seen at least ten times. The chain is built from TRBV11-2 and TRBJ1-2; TRBD1 might be the D (6 bases). The V end was cut by 5 bases, the J end by 8 bases, with 18 bases between. CDR1 and CDR2 (germline): SGHAT, FQNNGV. The CDR3 has 14 amino acids. The CDR3 region has the DNA TGTGCCAGCAGCCTTTCTGGACAGTCTGGAGGCTACACCTTC. Encoded protein: CASSLSGQSGGYTF. The full variable domain, completed using reference TRBV11-2 and TRBJ1-2, is EAGVAQSPRYKIIEKRQSVAFWCNPISGHATLYWYQQILGQGPKLLIQFQNNGVVDDSQLPKDRFSAERLKGVDSTLKIQPAKLEDSAVYLCASSLSGQSGGYTFGSGTRLTVV.

This clonotype was found many times. CDR3 amino acids: CASSPGRPDGYTF. CDR3 bases: TGTGCCAGCAGCCCGGGACGTCCCGACGGCTACACCTTC. The chain couples TRBV9 to TRBJ1-2; possibly TRBD1 for D (5 bases). CDR1 is SGDLS, CDR2 YYNGEE, per germline. V lost 4 bases to trimming and J lost 8 bases, with 15 bases between them. The CDR3 sequence is 13 residues long.

This clonotype was recorded at least ten times. This rearrangement joins TRBV25-1 to TRBJ2-3; perhaps TRBD1 as D (6 bases). V dropped 1 base and J dropped 1 base, with 12 bases sitting between them. Germline V gene sequence: CDR1 MGHDK, CDR2 SYGVNS. The CDR3 extends over 16 amino acids. As DNA, the CDR3 is TGTGCCAGCAGTGAATGGTCAGGGGTGGGCACAGATACGCAGTATTTT. This codes for CASSEWSGVGTDTQYF.

This clonotype has just a few counts. The chain couples TRBV20-1 to TRBJ2-1, with 9 bases fitting TRBD2. The CDR3 covers 16 residues. Germline V gene sequence: CDR1 DFQATT, CDR2 SNEGSKA (reference sequence). The J segment lost 5 bases and the V segment lost 5 bases, leaving 13 bases of the junction unmatched. The CDR3 coding sequence is TGCAGTGCTCACAGCTTGGGGGCTAGCGGGAACAATGAGCAGTTCTTC. Translation gives CSAHSLGASGNNEQFF.